This entry concerns a single T cell receptor beta chain. The entry originates in a study of blood T cell repertoires in COVID-19. Germline CDR1 MNHEY, CDR2 SVGAGI. The length of the CDR3 is 14 residues. Trimming took off 2 bases at V and 3 bases at J, with 11 bases between the two ends. Generated by immunoSEQ multiplex PCR, the TCRdb table keeps only in-frame clones and is missing some. The table has 350,000 to 550,000 clones, roughly nine tenths seen once. Participants were placed into cohorts based on the clinical history they reported. The J gene is TRBJ2-7, the V gene TRBV6-5; weak D call: TRBD1 (6 bases). The clonotype originates from a woman aged 18-29 years with acute COVID-19. The sample comprised PBMCs or T cells enriched from blood (not recorded which). CDR3 nucleotides: TGTGCCAGCAGTTACCGAGACAGGCACTACGAGCAGTACTTC. Translation gives CASSYRDRHYEQYF.